The 18 T cell receptor beta chains below were found in one sample sequenced in a study of Tregs in tolerant kidney transplant recipients (dated by TCRdb to between 2018 and 2021). Library method: the immunoSEQ multiplex PCR assay. Entries here come from immuneACCESS through TCRdb and include only in-frame sequences with V and J called. Some clones fail to appear in such tables; in the studies checked, an unresolved V gene covers under half of the shortfall, and the cause of the remainder is unknown. The sample yields approximately 65,000 clones; about four fifths were counted once. Approximately 4% of the sample is in the top ten clones. The sequenced sample was CD4+ T cells from blood. Receptors were obtained from a human donor in good health.

The chain uses TRBV11-2 and TRBJ2-5; a weak D match, TRBD1 (6 bases). From germline, CDR1 is SGHAT and CDR2 FQNNGV. This CDR3 has 14 amino acids. Trimming pared 1 base from V and 3 bases from J, leaving 9 bases between. The CDR3 DNA reads as TGTGCCAGCAGCTTAGGGTCAGGGGAAGAGACCCAGTACTTC. This translates into CASSLGSGEETQYF.

With regard to this clone: The DNA is omitted, as the CDR3 cannot be located on it reliably, and the CDR3 follows TCRdb's listing. This chain joins TRBV21-1 and TRBJ2-7. TRBV21-1 is deemed a pseudogene. The CDR3 is 16 residues long, counting both termini. The CDR3 loop is CASSPGVGDGTYEQYF.

For the CDR3, the DNA is TGTGCCAGCAGCCCCAGGTGGGACAGGGGGCGGGAGGGGCAGTACTTC. Its protein is CASSPRWDRGREGQYF. The chain couples TRBV9 to TRBJ2-7; 12 bases are a match to TRBD1. The CDR3 has 16 amino acids. The V gene end was trimmed by 4 bases and the J gene end by 9 bases; junction bases not matched to a gene: 14. Germline V gene lookup returns CDR1 SGDLS and CDR2 YYNGEE.

A word on this clone: Additional DNA sequences in this sample encode the identical CDR3. The rearrangement uses TRBV7-9 and TRBJ2-1; D is undetermined. Germline V gene sequence: CDR1 SEHNR, CDR2 FQNEAQ (reference sequence). The CDR3 runs 15 residues. V was trimmed by 2 bases and J by 0 bases, leaving 8 bases between them. The CDR3 protein is CASSLRAVSYNEQFF. The CDR3, as DNA: TGTGCCAGCAGCTTACGGGCCGTCTCCTACAATGAGCAGTTCTTC.

The count of this clone is one. V is TRBV10-3 and J is TRBJ1-2; no clear D. Germline CDR1 ENHRY, CDR2 SYGVKD. CDR3 length equals 12 residues. V dropped 9 bases and J dropped 0 bases, with 8 bases sitting between them. The CDR3 protein is CAMDHSNYGYTF. In nucleotides, the CDR3 is TGTGCCATGGACCATTCTAACTATGGCTACACCTTC.

This chain uses TRBV12-2 with TRBJ2-7; the table's D call TRBD1 went unverified against the DNA. TRBV12-2 is a known pseudogene. CDR3 length equals 14 residues. CDR3: CASRSHRGVYEQYF. The CDR3 region has the DNA TGTGCAAGTCGCTCTCACAGGGGGGTCTACGAGCAGTACTTC.

This clone was observed a single time. The rearrangement joins TRBV2 to TRBJ2-3; 8 bases align to TRBD2. This CDR3 region has 19 residues. Per germline, CDR1 SNHLY and CDR2 FYNNEI. V lost 0 bases, J lost 6 bases, and 17 bases stayed unmatched. The CDR3 sequence: CASSEAPHSGLAGVDTQYF. The CDR3 region has the DNA TGTGCCAGCAGTGAAGCGCCCCATTCTGGGCTAGCGGGCGTCGATACGCAGTATTTT.

The chain carries TRBV7-9 and TRBJ2-3; D is perhaps TRBD1 (6 bases). CDR3 size: 16 residues. Trimming pared 5 bases from V and 5 bases from J, leaving 20 bases between. The germline V gene has CDR1 SEHNR and CDR2 FQNEAQ (reference sequence). The DNA for the CDR3 is TGTGCCAGCAGCCCAAGCGGACAGAGGACCCTAGATACGCAGTATTTT. It yields the protein CASSPSGQRTLDTQYF.

The chain has TRBV27 and TRBJ2-2; perhaps D is TRBD1 or TRBD2 (5 bases each). V gave up 3 bases and J gave up 5 bases, with 10 bases separating them. The germline gives CDR1 MNHEY, CDR2 SMNVEV (reference sequence). This CDR3 is 14 amino acids long. The CDR3 here is CASSLGPTTGELFF. The CDR3 nucleotides are TGTGCCAGCAGTTTGGGACCGACGACCGGGGAGCTGTTTTTT.

The table lists this clone with a count of one. The V call is TRBV11-3, the J call TRBJ1-1, with D tentatively TRBD1 (5 bases). In germline, CDR1 is SGHNT, CDR2 YENEEA. Trimming pared 1 base from V and 1 base from J, leaving 7 bases between. This CDR3 has 14 residues. Here the CDR3 reads CASSLGQPNTEAFF. In DNA form, the CDR3 reads TGTGCCAGCAGCTTAGGACAGCCGAACACTGAAGCTTTCTTT.

This sequence joins TRBV5-4 and TRBJ2-2, with TRBD1 matching over 8 bases. The CDR3 runs to 14 residues. Germline lookup yields CDR1 SGHNT and CDR2 YYREEE (reference sequence). V gave up 3 bases and J gave up 5 bases; unmatched junction bases: 3. The CDR3 reads CASSSRQGTGELFF. CDR3 nucleotide sequence: TGTGCCAGCAGCTCACGACAGGGGACCGGGGAGCTGTTTTTT.

This clone was picked up a small number of times. This chain joins TRBV14 and TRBJ1-1; D not certain. This CDR3 region has 13 residues. V was clipped by 4 bases and J by 6 bases, with 12 bases between them. Looked up from germline, CDR1 is SGHDN and CDR2 is FVKESK. The CDR3 protein is CASSRVLGAEAFF. CDR3 sequence (DNA): TGTGCCAGCAGCCGAGTACTCGGAGCTGAAGCTTTCTTT.

The genes are TRBV7-2 and TRBJ2-3, with unresolved D. This CDR3 is 11 amino acids long. V lost 2 bases and J 3 bases, leaving 0 bases between the germline ends. Germline CDR1 is SGHTA and CDR2 is FQGNSA. The CDR3: CASSLTDTQYF. The CDR3 DNA reads TGTGCCAGCAGCTTAACAGATACGCAGTATTTT.

J is TRBJ2-7 and V is TRBV4-1, with 9 bases that match TRBD2. The CDR3 loop spans 15 amino acids. CDR1 MGHRA and CDR2 YSYEKL come from the germline V gene. The ends lost 7 bases at V and 6 bases at J; junction bases unmatched: 13. DNA of the CDR3: TGCGCCAGCAAACGAGACCCGGGACTAGCCCTCGAGCAGTACTTC. Translation gives CASKRDPGLALEQYF.

The chain employs TRBV5-1 and TRBJ1-2; D unclear. There are 15 residues in the CDR3. The V end was cut by 7 bases, the J end by 4 bases, with 20 bases between. Per the germline V gene, CDR1 is SGHRS and CDR2 is YFSETQ. The CDR3 reads CASLTTVRKTYGYTF. The CDR3 DNA reads TGCGCCAGCCTTACAACGGTTCGAAAGACCTATGGCTACACCTTC.

This CDR3 is CASSLARRGRGYYEQFF. The CDR3 bases are TGTGCCAGCAGCTTAGCGCGCCGAGGCAGGGGGTACTATGAGCAGTTCTTC. This chain connects TRBV7-9 to TRBJ2-1; 7 nucleotides agree with TRBD1. The CDR3 runs to 17 residues. The V segment lost 0 bases and the J segment 8 bases; nucleotides outside the gene matches: 13. Germline V gives CDR1 SEHNR, CDR2 FQNEAQ (reference sequence).

V usage is TRBV9 and J usage is TRBJ2-1; 9 nucleotides agree with TRBD2. V shed 0 bases, J shed 4 bases, and the junction held 8 bases outside the gene matches. Germline CDR1 is SGDLS and CDR2 is YYNGEE. The CDR3 sequence is 17 residues long. The CDR3 DNA reads as TGTGCCAGCAGCGTAGTTCCAGGAGCGGGGGGATACAATGAGCAGTTCTTC. This encodes CASSVVPGAGGYNEQFF.

The V gene is TRBV11-2, the J gene TRBJ1-3; D is undetermined. The CDR3 length is 14 residues. The ends were cut back, 4 bases at V and 4 bases at J, with 11 bases in the middle. From germline, CDR1 is SGHAT and CDR2 FQNNGV. DNA for the CDR3: TGTGCCAGCAGCTCCCCCCCACGGGGAAACACCATATATTTT. Translating gives CASSSPPRGNTIYF.